This is a list of T cell receptor beta chains from one sample in a study of T-cell reconstitution after alpha-beta-depleted transplantation in children. TCRdb called the PCR reads again in MiXCR, with one record for every CDR3 protein. The profile shows over 150,000 distinct CDR3 sequences, roughly 7% of them singletons. The sequences come from PBMCs, collected before TCRalphabeta/CD19-depleted stem cell transplant. These receptors were obtained from a boy under 10 years old with acute lymphoblastic leukemia, due to receive a stem cell transplant. Each CDR3 is given with its conserved first and last residue.

V gene	J gene	CDR3 protein
TRBV28	TRBJ2-1	CASRAGMREQFF
TRBV20-1	TRBJ1-3	CSARRGARDTIYF
TRBV5-1	TRBJ2-3	CASSFRGERGSTDTQYF
TRBV27	TRBJ2-2	CASSTRQGANSGELFF
TRBV9	TRBJ1-5	CASSATGLDQPQHF
TRBV12-3/TRBV12-4	TRBJ1-2	CASSFRGGGDGYTF
TRBV29-1	TRBJ2-7	CSVALPYEQYF
TRBV20-1	TRBJ2-1	CSAPWVGYEQFF
TRBV28	TRBJ2-3	CASSAGGGHRDTQYF
TRBV18	TRBJ1-2	CASSPMDSTNYGYTF
TRBV28	TRBJ2-7	CASSFPGADYEQYF
TRBV28	TRBJ2-2	CASSLSGGTWELFF
TRBV9	TRBJ2-1	CASSPSTSGGPRVSEQFF
TRBV7-2	TRBJ2-5	CASSAGYPIGTQYF
TRBV16	TRBJ1-2	CASSQSMAGALYGYTF
TRBV7-8	TRBJ2-2	CASSLQTSSGTGELFF
TRBV20-1	TRBJ2-2	CSVLFRAGELFF
TRBV20-1	TRBJ1-1	CSASPPAANTEAFF
TRBV6-5	TRBJ1-2	CASSYSEDYGYTF
TRBV3-1	TRBJ1-5	CASSPDRGQPQHF
TRBV20-1	TRBJ1-1	CRGQGMGNTEAFF
TRBV5-6	TRBJ2-1	CASSLDFEQFF
TRBV9	TRBJ2-5	CASSVTGQETQYF
TRBV7-9	TRBJ2-7	CASSFSNRAAYEQYF
TRBV28	TRBJ2-7	CASNRAPYEQYF
TRBV20-1	TRBJ2-3	CSAYSTDTQYF
TRBV29-1	TRBJ1-1	CSVEEGDTEAFF
TRBV11-2	TRBJ2-5	CASSLVASGREGTQYF
TRBV4-3	TRBJ1-2	CASSLAPGQGWGYTF
TRBV28	TRBJ2-2	CASSQGQGAAQRAGELFF
TRBV5-1	TRBJ2-3	CASSLESIAGSTDTQYF
TRBV7-3	TRBJ1-1	CASSLTPENTEAFF
TRBV10-2	TRBJ2-1	CASRGTSFHEQFF
TRBV27	TRBJ2-7	CASSFGQGYEQYF
TRBV29-1	TRBJ1-1	CSVEEGANTEAFF
TRBV7-2	TRBJ2-7	CASSPQASYEQYF
TRBV20-1	TRBJ1-6	CSARPGGTGVSPLHF
TRBV7-2	TRBJ2-5	CASSTRQGEETQYF
TRBV20-1	TRBJ2-3	CSIEREGTDTQYF
TRBV28	TRBJ2-5	CASSQGDTQETQYF
TRBV28	TRBJ2-5	CASSRKGLAGGRETQYF
TRBV28	TRBJ1-1	CATHHSVVNTEAFF
TRBV6-2/TRBV6-3	TRBJ2-3	CASSYSGQRGDTQYF
TRBV4-3	TRBJ1-4	CASSQDRRGRREKLFF
TRBV28	TRBJ1-4	CASSTTRAGGRYNEKLFF